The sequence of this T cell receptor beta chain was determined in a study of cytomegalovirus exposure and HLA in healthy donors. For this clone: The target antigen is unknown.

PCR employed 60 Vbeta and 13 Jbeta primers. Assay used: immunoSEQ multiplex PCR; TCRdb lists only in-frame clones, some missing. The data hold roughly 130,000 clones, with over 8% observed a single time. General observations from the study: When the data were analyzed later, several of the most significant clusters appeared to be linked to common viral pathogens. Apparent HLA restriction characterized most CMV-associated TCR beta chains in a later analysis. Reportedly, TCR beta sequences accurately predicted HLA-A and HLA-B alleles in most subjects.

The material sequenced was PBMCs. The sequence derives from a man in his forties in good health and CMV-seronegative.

CDR3 in DNA: TGTGCCAGCAGCTCAAGCTGGCGGACTGAAGCTTTCTTT. It codes for CASSSSWRTEAFF. The chain links TRBV7-2 to TRBJ1-1; unclear D gene. V lost 4 bases and J 5 bases, leaving 11 bases between the germline ends. From germline, CDR1 is SGHTA and CDR2 FQGNSA. This CDR3 has 13 residues. Complete variable domain (other parts from reference TRBV7-2 and TRBJ1-1): GAGVSQSPSNKVTEKGKDVELRCDPISGHTALYWYRQSLGQGLEFLIYFQGNSAPDKSGLPSDRFSAERTGGSVSTLTIQRTQQEDSAVYLCASSSSWRTEAFFGQGTRLTVV.